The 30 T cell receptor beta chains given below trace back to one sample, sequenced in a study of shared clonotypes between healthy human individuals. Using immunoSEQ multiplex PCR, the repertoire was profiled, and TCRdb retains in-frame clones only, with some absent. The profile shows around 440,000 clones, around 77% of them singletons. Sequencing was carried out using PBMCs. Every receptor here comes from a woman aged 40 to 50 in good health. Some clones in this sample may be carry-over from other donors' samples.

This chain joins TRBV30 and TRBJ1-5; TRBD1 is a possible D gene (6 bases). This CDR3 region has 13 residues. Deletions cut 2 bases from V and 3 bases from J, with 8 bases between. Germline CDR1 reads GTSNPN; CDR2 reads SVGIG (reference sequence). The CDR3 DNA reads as TGTGCCTGGAGTCGACAGGCCAATCAGCCCCAGCATTTT. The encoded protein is CAWSRQANQPQHF.

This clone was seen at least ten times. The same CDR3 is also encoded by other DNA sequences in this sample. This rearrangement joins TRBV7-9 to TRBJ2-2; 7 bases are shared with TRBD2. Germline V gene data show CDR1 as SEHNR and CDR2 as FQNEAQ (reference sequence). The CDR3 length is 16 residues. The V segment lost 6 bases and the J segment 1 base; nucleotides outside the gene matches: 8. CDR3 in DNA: TGTGCCAGCAGTTTTACTAGCGTTTTGAACACCGGGGAGCTGTTTTTT. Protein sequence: CASSFTSVLNTGELFF.

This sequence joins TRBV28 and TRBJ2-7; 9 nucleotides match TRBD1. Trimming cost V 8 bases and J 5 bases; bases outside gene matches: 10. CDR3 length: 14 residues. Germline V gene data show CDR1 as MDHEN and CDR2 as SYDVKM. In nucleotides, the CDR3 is TGTGCCAGCTGGACCGGGACAGGGTACAACGAGCAGTACTTC. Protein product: CASWTGTGYNEQYF.

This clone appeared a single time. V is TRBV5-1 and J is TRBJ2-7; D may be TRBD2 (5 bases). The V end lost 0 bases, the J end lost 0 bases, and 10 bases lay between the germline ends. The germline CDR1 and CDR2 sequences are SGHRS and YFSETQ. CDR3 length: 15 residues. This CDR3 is CASSLERSPSYEQYF. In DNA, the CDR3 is TGCGCCAGCAGCTTGGAGCGGAGTCCCTCCTACGAGCAGTACTTC.

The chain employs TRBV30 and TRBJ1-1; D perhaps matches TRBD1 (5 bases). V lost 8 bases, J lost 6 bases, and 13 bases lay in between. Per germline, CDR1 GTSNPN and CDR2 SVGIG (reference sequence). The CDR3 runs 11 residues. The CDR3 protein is CATHRGAEAFF. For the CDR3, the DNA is TGTGCCACCCACCGAGGGGCTGAAGCTTTCTTT.

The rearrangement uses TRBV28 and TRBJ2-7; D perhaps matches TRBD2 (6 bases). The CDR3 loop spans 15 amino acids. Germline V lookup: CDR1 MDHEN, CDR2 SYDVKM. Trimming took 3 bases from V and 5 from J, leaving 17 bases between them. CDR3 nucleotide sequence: TGTGCCAGCAGTTTGAGCGGCTGGGGGGTCCACGAGCAGTACTTC. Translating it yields CASSLSGWGVHEQYF.

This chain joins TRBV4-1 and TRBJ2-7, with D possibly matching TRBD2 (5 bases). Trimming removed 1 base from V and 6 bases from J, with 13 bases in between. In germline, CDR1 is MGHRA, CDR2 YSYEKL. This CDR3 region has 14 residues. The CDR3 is CASSQGIQRGEQYF. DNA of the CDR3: TGCGCCAGCAGCCAAGGGATCCAACGGGGCGAGCAGTACTTC.

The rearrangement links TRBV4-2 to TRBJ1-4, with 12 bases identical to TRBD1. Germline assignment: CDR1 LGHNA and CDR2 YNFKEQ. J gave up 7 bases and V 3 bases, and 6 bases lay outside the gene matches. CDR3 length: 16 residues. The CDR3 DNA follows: TGTGCCAGCAGCCAGGAGGGGACAGGGGGCGGTGAAAAACTGTTTTTT. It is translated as CASSQEGTGGGEKLFF.

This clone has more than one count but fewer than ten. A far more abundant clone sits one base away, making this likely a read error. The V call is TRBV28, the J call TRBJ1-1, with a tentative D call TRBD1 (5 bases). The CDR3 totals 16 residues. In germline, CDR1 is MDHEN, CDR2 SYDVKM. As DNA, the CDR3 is TGTGTCAGCAGTTTAACGATCGGGCAGGAGGGGACTGAAGCTTTCTTT. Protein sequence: CVSSLTIGQEGTEAFF.

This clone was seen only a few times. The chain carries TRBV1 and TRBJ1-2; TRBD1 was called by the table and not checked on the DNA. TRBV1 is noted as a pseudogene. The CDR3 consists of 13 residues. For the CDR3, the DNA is TGCACCAGCGGACTGGACAGGGCGGGAGGCTACACCTTC. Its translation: CTSGLDRAGGYTF.

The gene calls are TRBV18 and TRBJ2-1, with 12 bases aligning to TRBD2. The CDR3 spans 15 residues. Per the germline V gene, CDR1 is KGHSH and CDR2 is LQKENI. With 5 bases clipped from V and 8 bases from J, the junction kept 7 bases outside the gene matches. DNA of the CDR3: TGTGCCAGCTCAAAGACTAGCGGGAGAGTTGATGAGCAGTTCTTC. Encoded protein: CASSKTSGRVDEQFF.

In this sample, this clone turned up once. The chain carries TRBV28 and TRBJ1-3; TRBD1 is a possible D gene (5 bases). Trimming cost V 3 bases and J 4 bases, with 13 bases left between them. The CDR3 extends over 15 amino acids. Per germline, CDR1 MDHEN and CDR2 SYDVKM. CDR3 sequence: CASSLLQDNGNTIYF. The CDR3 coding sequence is TGTGCCAGCAGTTTGTTACAGGACAACGGAAACACCATATATTTT.

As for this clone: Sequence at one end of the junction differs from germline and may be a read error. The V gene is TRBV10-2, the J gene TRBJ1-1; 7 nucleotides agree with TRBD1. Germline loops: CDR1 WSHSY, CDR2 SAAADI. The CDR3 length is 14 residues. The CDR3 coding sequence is TGCGCCAGCAGTGAGACCGCCGGGACAGCGGCCTATCGGTGG. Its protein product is CASSETAGTAAYRW.

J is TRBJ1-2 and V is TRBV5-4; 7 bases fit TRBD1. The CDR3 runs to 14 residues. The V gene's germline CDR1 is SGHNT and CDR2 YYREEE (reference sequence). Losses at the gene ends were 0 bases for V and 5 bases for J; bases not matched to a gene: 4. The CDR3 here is CASSLAGQDYGYTF. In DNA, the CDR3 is TGTGCCAGCAGCTTGGCCGGACAGGATTATGGCTACACCTTC.

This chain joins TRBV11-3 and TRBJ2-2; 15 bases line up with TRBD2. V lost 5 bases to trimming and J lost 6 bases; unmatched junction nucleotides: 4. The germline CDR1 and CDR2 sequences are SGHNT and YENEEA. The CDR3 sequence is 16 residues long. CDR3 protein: CASSPGTSGGSGELFF. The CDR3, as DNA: TGTGCCAGCAGCCCAGGGACTAGCGGGGGGTCCGGGGAGCTGTTTTTT.

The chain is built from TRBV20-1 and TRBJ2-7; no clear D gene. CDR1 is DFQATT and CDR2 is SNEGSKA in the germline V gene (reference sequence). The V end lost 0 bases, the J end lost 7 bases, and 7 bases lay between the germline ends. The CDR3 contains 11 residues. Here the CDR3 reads CSARDPLEQYF. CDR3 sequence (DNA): TGCAGTGCTAGAGACCCCCTGGAGCAGTACTTC.

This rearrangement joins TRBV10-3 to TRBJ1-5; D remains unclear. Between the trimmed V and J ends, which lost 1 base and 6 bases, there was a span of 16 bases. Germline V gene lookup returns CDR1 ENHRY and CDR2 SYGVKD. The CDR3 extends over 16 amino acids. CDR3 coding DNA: TGTGCCATCAGTGAGTTCCTTGGCCGGCTCGGTCAGCCCCAGCATTTT. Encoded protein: CAISEFLGRLGQPQHF.

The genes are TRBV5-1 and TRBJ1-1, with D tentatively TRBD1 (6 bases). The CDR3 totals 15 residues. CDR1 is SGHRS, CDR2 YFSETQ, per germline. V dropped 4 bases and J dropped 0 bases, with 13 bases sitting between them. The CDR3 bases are TGCGCCAGCAGCCCGGTGGGGGCTGTGAACACTGAAGCTTTCTTT. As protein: CASSPVGAVNTEAFF.

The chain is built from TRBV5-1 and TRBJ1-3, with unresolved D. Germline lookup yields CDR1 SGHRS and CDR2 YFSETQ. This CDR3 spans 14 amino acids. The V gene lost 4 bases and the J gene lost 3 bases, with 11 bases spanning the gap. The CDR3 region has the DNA TGCGCCAGCAGCCCCGCAGTGGATGGAAACACCATATATTTT. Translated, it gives CASSPAVDGNTIYF.

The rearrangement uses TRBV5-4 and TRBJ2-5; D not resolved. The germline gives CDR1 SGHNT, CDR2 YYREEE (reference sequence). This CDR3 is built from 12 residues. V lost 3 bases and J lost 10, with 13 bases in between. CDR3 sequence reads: CASSSRKGYQYF. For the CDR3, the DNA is TGTGCCAGCAGCTCAAGGAAGGGTTACCAGTACTTC.

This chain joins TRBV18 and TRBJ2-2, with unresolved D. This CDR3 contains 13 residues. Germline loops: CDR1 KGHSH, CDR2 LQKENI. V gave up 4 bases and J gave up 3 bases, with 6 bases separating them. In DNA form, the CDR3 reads TGTGCCAGCTCACTGGGTTACACCGGGGAGCTGTTTTTT. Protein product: CASSLGYTGELFF.

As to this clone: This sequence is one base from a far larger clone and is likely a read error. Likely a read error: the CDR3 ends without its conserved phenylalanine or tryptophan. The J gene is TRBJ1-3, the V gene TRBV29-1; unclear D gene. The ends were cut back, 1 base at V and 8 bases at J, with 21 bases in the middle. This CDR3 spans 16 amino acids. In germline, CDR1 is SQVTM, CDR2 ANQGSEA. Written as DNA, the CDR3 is TGCAGCGTTGAAGTGGGTGACTACCCCGCGGGATACACCATATATCTT. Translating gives CSVEVGDYPAGYTIYL.

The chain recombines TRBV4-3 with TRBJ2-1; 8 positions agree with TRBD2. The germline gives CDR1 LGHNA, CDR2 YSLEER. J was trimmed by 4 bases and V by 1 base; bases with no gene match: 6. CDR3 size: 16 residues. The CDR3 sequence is CASSQGTSGGYNEQFF. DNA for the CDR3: TGCGCCAGCAGCCAAGGGACCAGCGGGGGATACAATGAGCAGTTCTTC.

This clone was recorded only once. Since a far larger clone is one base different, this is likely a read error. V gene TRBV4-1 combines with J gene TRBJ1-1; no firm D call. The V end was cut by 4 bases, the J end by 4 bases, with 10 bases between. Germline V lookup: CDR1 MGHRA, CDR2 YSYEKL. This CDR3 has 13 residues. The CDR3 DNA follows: TGCGCCAGCAGCCGAGGACGGAGCACTGAAGCTTTCTTT. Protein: CASSRGRSTEAFF.

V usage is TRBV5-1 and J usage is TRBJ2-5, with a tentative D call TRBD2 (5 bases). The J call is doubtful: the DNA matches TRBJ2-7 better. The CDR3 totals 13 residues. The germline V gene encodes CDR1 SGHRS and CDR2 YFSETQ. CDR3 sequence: CASSPERAYEQYF. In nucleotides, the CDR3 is TGCGCCAGCAGCCCGGAGAGGGCCTACGAGCAGTACTTC.

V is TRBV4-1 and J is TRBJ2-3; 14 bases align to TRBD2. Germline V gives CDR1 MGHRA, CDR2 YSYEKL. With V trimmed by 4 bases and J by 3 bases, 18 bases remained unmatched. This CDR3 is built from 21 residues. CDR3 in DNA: TGCGCCAGCAGCCCCGGACCGTTTTACGGGACTAGCGGGAGTACGACAGATACGCAGTATTTT. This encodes CASSPGPFYGTSGSTTDTQYF.

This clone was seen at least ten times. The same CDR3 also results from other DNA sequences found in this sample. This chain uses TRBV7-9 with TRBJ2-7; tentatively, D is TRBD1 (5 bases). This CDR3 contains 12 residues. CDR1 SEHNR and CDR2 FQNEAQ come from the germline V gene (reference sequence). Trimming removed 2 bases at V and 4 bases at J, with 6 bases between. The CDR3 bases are TGTGCCAGCAGCTTACAGGGTTACGAGCAGTACTTC. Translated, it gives CASSLQGYEQYF.

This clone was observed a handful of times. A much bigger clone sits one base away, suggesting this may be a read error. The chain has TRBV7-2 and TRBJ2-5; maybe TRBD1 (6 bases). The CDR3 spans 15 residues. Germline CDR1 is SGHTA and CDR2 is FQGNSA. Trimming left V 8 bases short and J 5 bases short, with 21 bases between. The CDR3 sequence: CASGTTGSSGETQYF. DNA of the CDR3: TGTGCCAGCGGGACCACAGGGTCCTCCGGGGAGACCCAGTACTTC.

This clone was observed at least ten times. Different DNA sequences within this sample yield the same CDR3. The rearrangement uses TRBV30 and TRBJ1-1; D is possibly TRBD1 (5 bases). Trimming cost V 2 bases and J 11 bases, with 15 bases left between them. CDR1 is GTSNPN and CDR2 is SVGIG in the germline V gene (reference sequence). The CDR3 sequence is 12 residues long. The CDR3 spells CAWSLDILDAFF. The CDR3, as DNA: TGTGCCTGGAGTTTGGACATCCTTGATGCTTTCTTT.

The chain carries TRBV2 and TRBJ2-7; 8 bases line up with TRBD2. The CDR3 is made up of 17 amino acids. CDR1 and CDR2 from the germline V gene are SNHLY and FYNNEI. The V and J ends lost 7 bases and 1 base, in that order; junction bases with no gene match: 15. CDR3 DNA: TGTGCCAGCACCAAGGACAGCTCAGCGGGAGTTTCCTACGAGCAGTACTTC. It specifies CASTKDSSAGVSYEQYF.